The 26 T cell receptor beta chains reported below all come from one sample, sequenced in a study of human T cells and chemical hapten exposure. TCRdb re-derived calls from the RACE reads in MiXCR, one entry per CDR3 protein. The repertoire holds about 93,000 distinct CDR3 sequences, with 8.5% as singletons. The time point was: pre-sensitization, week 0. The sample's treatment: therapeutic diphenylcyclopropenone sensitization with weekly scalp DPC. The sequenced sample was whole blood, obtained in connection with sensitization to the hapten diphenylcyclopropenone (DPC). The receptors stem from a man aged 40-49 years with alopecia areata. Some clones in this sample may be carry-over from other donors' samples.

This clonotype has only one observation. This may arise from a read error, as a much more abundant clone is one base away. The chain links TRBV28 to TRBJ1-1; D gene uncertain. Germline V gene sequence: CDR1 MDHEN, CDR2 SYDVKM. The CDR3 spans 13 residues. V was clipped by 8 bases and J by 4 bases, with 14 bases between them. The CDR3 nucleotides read TGTGCCAGCGGAGTCTATTCGGTCACTGAAGCTTTCTTT. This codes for CASGVYSVTEAFF.

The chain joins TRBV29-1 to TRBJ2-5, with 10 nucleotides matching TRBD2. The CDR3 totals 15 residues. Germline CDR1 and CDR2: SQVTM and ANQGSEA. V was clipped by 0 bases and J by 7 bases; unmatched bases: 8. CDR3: CSVEEGASGRGTQYF. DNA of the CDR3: TGCAGCGTTGAAGAAGGAGCTAGCGGGAGAGGGACCCAGTACTTC.

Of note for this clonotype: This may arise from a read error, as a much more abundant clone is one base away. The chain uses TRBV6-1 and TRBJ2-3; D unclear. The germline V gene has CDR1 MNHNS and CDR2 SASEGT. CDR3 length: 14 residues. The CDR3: CASSEWRGADTRYF. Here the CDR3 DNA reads TGTGCCAGCAGTGAATGGAGAGGTGCAGATACGCGGTATTTT.

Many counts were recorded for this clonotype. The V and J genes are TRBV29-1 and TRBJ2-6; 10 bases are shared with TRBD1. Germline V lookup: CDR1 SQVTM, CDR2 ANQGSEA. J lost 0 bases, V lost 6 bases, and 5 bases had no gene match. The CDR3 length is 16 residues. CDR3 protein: CSVPGQGSSGANVLTF. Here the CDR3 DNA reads TGCAGCGTCCCGGGACAGGGGAGCTCTGGGGCCAACGTCCTGACTTTC.

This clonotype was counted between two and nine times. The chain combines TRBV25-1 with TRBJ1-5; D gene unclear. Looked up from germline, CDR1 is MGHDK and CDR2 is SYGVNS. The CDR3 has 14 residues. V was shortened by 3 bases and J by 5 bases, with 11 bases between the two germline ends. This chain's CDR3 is CASSESTAHQPQHF. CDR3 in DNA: TGTGCCAGCAGTGAGAGCACGGCCCATCAGCCCCAGCATTTT.

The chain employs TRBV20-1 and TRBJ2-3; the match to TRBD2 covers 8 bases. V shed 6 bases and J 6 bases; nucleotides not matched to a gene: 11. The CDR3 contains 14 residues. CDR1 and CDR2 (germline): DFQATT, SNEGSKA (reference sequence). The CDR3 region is CSAREIAGPDTQYF. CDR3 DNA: TGCAGTGCCCGTGAAATAGCGGGACCTGATACGCAGTATTTT.

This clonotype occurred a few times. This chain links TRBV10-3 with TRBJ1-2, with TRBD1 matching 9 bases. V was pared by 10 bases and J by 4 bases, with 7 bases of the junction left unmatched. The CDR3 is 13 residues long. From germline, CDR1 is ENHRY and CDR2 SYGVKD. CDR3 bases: TGTGCCACCACCGGGACAGGGTTCTATGGCTACACCTTC. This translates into CATTGTGFYGYTF.

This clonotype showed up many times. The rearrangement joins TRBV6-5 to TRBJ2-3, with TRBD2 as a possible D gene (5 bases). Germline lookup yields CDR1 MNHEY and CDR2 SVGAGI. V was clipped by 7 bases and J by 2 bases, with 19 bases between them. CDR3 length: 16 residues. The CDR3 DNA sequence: TGTGCCAGCACCCGAACTAGTAATGGCGCCACAGATACGCAGTATTTT. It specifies CASTRTSNGATDTQYF.

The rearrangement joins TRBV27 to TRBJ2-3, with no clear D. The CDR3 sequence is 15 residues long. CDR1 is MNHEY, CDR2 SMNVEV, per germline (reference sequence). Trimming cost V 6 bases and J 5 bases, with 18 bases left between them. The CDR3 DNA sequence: TGTGCCAGCAGAATGACGGCTAGTTTGAAAGATACGCAGTATTTT. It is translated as CASRMTASLKDTQYF.

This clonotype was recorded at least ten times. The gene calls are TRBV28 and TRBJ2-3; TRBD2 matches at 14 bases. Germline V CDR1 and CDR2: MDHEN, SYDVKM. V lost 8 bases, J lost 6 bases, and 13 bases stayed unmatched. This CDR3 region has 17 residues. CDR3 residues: CASGSDVGLAGADTQYF. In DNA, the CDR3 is TGTGCCAGCGGATCCGACGTGGGACTAGCGGGAGCTGATACGCAGTATTTT.

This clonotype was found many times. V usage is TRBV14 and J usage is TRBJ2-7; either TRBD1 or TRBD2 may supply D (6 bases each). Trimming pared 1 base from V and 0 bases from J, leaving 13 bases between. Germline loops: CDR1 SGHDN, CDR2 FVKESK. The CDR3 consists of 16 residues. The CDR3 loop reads CASSQVVGGLSYEQYF. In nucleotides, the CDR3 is TGTGCCAGCAGCCAAGTTGTCGGGGGCCTCTCCTACGAGCAGTACTTC.

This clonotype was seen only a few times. As DNA, the CDR3 is TGTGCCAGCAGCCCAACAGGGACTGACACTGAAGCTTTCTTT. Amino acid sequence: CASSPTGTDTEAFF. This chain links TRBV5-4 with TRBJ1-1; a weak D match, TRBD1 (6 bases). This CDR3 is 14 amino acids long. CDR1 and CDR2 from the germline V gene are SGHNT and YYREEE (reference sequence). V was pared by 4 bases and J by 3 bases, with 13 bases between.

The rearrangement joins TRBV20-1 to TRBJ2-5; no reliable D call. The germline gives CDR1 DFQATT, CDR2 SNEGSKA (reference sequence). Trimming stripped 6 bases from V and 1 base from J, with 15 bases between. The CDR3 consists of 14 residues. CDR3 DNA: TGCAGTGCGAGATCACGAGAAAGCCAAGAGACCCAGTACTTC. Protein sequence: CSARSRESQETQYF.

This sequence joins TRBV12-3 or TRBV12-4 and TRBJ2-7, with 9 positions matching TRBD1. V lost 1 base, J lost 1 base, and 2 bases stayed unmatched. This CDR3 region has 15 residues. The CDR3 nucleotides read TGTGCCAGCAGTTTAGGGACAGGGGTTTCCTACGAGCAGTACTTC. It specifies CASSLGTGVSYEQYF.

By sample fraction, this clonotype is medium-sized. CDR3 nucleotides: TGTGCCAGCAGCTCTCAGATTAGCTCTGGAAACACCATATATTTT. It is translated as CASSSQISSGNTIYF. The V and J genes are TRBV7-9 and TRBJ1-3; D is unclear. V lost 4 bases to trimming and J lost 0 bases, with 10 bases between them. The CDR3 loop spans 15 amino acids. Per the germline V gene, CDR1 is SEHNR and CDR2 is FQNEAQ (reference sequence).

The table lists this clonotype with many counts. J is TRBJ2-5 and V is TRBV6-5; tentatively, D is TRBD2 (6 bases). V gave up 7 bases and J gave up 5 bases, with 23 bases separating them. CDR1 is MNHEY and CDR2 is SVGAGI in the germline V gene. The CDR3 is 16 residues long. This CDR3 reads CASKARGDSSWETQYF. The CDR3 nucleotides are TGTGCCAGCAAGGCCCGCGGGGACTCTTCATGGGAGACCCAGTACTTC.

CDR3 region: CASRTRFNEQFF. The CDR3, as DNA: TGTGCCAGCAGGACTAGATTTAATGAGCAGTTCTTC. The V and J genes are TRBV12-3 or TRBV12-4 and TRBJ2-1; tentatively, D is TRBD2 (6 bases). The CDR3 has 12 amino acids. V was trimmed by 6 bases and J by 7 bases, leaving 10 bases between them.

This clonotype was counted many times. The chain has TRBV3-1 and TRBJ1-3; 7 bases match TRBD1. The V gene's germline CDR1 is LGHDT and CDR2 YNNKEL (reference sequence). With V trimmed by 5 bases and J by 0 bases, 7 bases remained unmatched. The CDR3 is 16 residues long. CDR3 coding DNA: TGTGCCAGCAGCTGGGGACAGAAACCCTCTGGAAACACCATATATTTT. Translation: CASSWGQKPSGNTIYF.

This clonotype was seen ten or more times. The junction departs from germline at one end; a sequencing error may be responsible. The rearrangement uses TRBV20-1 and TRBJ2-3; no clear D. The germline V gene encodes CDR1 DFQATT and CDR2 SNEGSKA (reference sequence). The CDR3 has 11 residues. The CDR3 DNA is TGCAGTGCGAGAGAGAGAGATACGCAGTATTTT. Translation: CSARERDTQYF.

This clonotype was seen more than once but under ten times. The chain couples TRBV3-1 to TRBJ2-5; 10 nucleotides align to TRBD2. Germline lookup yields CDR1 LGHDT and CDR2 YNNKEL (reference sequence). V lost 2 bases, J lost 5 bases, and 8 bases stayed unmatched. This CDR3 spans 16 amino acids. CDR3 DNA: TGTGCCAGCAGCCAAATGGCTAGCGGGAGTTGGGAGACCCAGTACTTC. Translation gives CASSQMASGSWETQYF.

The CDR3 sequence is CASSPGTPQGGQFF. The CDR3 DNA reads TGCGCCAGCAGCCCGGGGACGCCCCAGGGTGGGCAGTTCTTC. The chain joins TRBV5-1 to TRBJ2-1, with D perhaps TRBD1 or TRBD2 (5 bases each). The CDR3 length is 14 residues. In germline, CDR1 is SGHRS, CDR2 YFSETQ. Trimming took 4 bases from V and 12 from J, leaving 20 bases between them.

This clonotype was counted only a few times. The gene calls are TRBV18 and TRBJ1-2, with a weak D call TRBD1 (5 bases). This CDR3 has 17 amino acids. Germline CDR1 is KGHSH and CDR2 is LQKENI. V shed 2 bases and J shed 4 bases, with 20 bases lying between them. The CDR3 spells CASSPAPAGKEFYGYTF. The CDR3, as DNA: TGTGCCAGCTCACCAGCCCCTGCAGGGAAGGAATTCTATGGCTACACCTTC.

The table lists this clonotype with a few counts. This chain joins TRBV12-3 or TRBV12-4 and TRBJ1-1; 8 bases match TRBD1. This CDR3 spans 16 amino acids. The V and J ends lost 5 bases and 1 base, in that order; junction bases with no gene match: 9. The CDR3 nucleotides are TGTGCCAGCAGTCGAGACAGGGGCCCGGGGAACACTGAAGCTTTCTTT. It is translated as CASSRDRGPGNTEAFF.

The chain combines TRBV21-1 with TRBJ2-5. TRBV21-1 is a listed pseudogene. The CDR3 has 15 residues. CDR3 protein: CASSKPSGPQETQYF. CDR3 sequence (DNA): TGTGCCAGCAGCAAACCGTCAGGTCCGCAAGAGACCCAGTACTTC.

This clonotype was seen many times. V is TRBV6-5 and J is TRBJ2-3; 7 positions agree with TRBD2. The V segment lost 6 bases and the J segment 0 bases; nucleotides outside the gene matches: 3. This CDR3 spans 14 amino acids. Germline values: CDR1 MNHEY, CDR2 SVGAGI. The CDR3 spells CASRSAGSTDTQYF. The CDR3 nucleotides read TGTGCCAGCAGATCAGCGGGGAGCACAGATACGCAGTATTTT.

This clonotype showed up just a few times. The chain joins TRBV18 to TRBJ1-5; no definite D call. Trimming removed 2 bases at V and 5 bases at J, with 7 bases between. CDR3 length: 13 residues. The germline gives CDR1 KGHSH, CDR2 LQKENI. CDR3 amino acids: CASSPNTDQPQHF. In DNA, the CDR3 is TGTGCCAGCTCACCAAACACCGATCAGCCCCAGCATTTT.